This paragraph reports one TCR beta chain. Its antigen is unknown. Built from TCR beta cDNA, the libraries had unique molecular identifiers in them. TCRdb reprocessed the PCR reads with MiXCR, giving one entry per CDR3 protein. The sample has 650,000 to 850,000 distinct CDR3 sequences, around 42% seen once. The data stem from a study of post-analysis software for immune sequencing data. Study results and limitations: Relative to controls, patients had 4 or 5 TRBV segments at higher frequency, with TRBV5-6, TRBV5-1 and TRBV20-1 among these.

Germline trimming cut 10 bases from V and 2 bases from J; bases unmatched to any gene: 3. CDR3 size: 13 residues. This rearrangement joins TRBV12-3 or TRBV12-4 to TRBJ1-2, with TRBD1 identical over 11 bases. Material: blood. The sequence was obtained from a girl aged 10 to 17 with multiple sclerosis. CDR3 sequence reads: CATWDRGNYGYTF. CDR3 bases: TGTGCCACGTGGGACAGGGGGAACTATGGCTACACCTTC.